A selection of T cell receptor beta chains follows, all from one sample in a study of blood T cell repertoires in COVID-19. Measured with immunoSEQ multiplex PCR; TCRdb has only the in-frame clones, and not every one. The sample shows nearly 200,000 clones, 70% to 85% of them seen only once. Sequencing was carried out using peripheral blood. These receptors all come from a human donor with acute or convalescent COVID-19. The donor label of this sample is uncertain. The CDR3 runs from the conserved cysteine through the conserved F or W. Fields, in order: D gene, J gene, V gene, clone size, CDR3 protein, CDR3 DNA. A D gene is named only where the DNA matches it firmly. Expanded clones get a size class; other rows say once, few or many, or leave the size out.

- TRBJ2-4 TRBV24-1 few CATSDYDRGGGNIQYF TGTGCCACCAGTGACTACGACAGGGGAGGGGGAAACATTCAGTACTTC
- TRBJ1-2 TRBV6-5 - CASKSTAQNYGYTF TGTGCCAGCAAGTCGACAGCGCAGAACTATGGCTACACCTTC
TRBD1 TRBJ2-1 TRBV7-8 - CASSFHNTGGPYNEQFF TGTGCCAGCAGCTTCCACAATACAGGGGGACCCTACAATGAGCAGTTCTTC
- TRBJ1-2 TRBV7-9 - CASSLEGGRTSAYGYTF TGTGCCAGCAGCTTGGAAGGCGGGCGGACGTCTGCCTATGGCTACACCTTC
TRBD1 TRBJ1-2 TRBV5-1 - CASSEEQGGYGYTF TGCGCCAGCAGCGAAGAGCAGGGGGGCTATGGCTACACCTTC
TRBD2 TRBJ2-7 TRBV11-2 few CASSLDELAGVEQYF TGTGCCAGCAGCTTAGACGAACTAGCGGGAGTCGAGCAGTACTTC
- TRBJ1-1 TRBV19 - CASSIPVGRTEAFF TGTGCCAGTAGTATCCCGGTGGGGCGGACTGAAGCTTTCTTT
TRBD1 TRBJ1-1 TRBV5-1 - CASSSGTARTEAFF TGCGCCAGCAGCTCCGGGACAGCTCGCACTGAAGCTTTCTTT
- TRBJ2-5 TRBV7-9 - CASSLSSVLKTQYF TGTGCCAGCAGCTTAAGTAGCGTCTTAAAGACCCAGTACTTC
- TRBJ2-1 TRBV5-6 - CASTLLGGDSYNEQFF TGTGCCAGCACCTTGCTCGGCGGCGACTCCTACAATGAGCAGTTCTTC
TRBD2 TRBJ2-1 TRBV7-6 - CASSFSPGTSSYNEQFF TGTGCCAGCAGTTTCTCCCCCGGGACTAGTTCCTACAATGAGCAGTTCTTC
TRBD1 TRBJ1-5 TRBV6-6 - CASSPRDRGSNQPQHF TGTGCCAGCAGTCCTCGGGACAGGGGTAGCAATCAGCCCCAGCATTTT
TRBD2 TRBJ2-2 TRBV5-4 - CASSRGVDSTGELFF TGTGCCAGCAGCCGGGGGGTGGATAGCACCGGGGAGCTGTTTTTT
- TRBJ2-5 TRBV28 - CASASAGQLQETQYF TGTGCCAGTGCCTCCGCGGGACAGCTCCAAGAGACCCAGTACTTC
TRBD2 TRBJ2-1 TRBV30 once CQRGSSYNEQFF TGTCAGCGGGGGAGCTCCTACAATGAGCAGTTCTTC
TRBD2 TRBJ2-1 TRBV11-2 - CASRPGLADHNEQFF TGTGCCAGCAGACCGGGACTAGCGGACCACAATGAGCAGTTCTTC
- TRBJ2-2 TRBV7-9 - CASSLGLNTGELFF TGTGCCAGCAGCTTAGGACTGAACACCGGGGAGCTGTTTTTT
TRBD1 TRBJ2-4 TRBV27 - CASSLQGAAKNIQYF TGTGCCAGCAGTTTACAGGGGGCGGCCAAAAACATTCAGTACTTC
- TRBJ1-1 TRBV7-2 - CASSFETNTNTEAFF TGTGCCAGCAGCTTCGAGACAAATACGAACACTGAAGCTTTCTTT
- TRBJ1-5 TRBV7-9 - CASSFGSNQPQHF TGTGCCAGCAGCTTCGGGAGCAATCAGCCCCAGCATTTT
TRBD2 TRBJ2-1 TRBV3-1/TRBV3-2 - CASSPWTSGRGDEQFF TGTGCCAGCAGCCCGTGGACTAGCGGGAGAGGGGATGAGCAGTTCTTC
TRBD1 TRBJ1-2 TRBV4-2 - CASSQAGTGGNGYTF TGTGCCAGCAGCCAAGCCGGGACAGGGGGGAATGGCTACACCTTC
- TRBJ2-7 TRBV14 - CASSQDLFQGSYEQYF TGTGCCAGCAGCCAAGATCTGTTCCAGGGTTCCTACGAGCAGTACTTC
TRBD1 TRBJ2-7 TRBV19 - CASTGQGVHEQYF TGTGCCAGTACCGGACAGGGTGTCCACGAGCAGTACTTC
TRBD2 TRBJ2-7 TRBV2 - CASSTRGASGFYEQYF TGTGCCAGCAGTACACGCGGCGCTAGCGGTTTCTACGAGCAGTACTTC
- TRBJ1-3 TRBV5-1 - CASSLYQGRTGNTIYF TGCGCCAGCAGCTTGTATCAGGGAAGAACTGGAAACACCATATATTTT
TRBD1 TRBJ1-2 TRBV29-1 - CSVGQGGIVRGYTF TGCAGCGTGGGACAGGGCGGTATCGTTCGGGGCTACACCTTC
TRBD2 TRBJ2-7 TRBV7-8 once CASSPAGTSADEQYF TGTGCCAGCAGCCCAGCAGGGACTAGCGCCGACGAGCAGTACTTC
TRBD1 TRBJ2-7 TRBV28 - CASNRQGPYEQYF TGTGCCAGCAACCGACAGGGTCCCTACGAGCAGTACTTC
- TRBJ1-2 TRBV6-5 - CASSLGGYGYTF TGTGCCAGCAGCTTAGGGGGCTATGGCTACACCTTC
TRBD1 TRBJ2-7 TRBV28 - CASSRKLQGAYEQYF TGTGCCAGCAGCCGGAAACTTCAGGGGGCCTACGAGCAGTACTTC
- TRBJ1-3 TRBV10-3 once CAISESGSGNTIYF TGTGCCATCAGTGAGTCCGGCTCTGGAAACACCATATATTTT
- TRBJ2-5 TRBV5-4 - CASSRGQNYFQETQYF TGTGCCAGCAGCCGCGGACAGAACTACTTCCAAGAGACCCAGTACTTC
- TRBJ2-1 TRBV5-1 - CASRPYRVDEQFF TGCGCCAGCCGCCCCTATCGGGTCGATGAGCAGTTCTTC
- TRBJ1-4 TRBV6-2/TRBV6-3 - CASSYSTDSFEKLFF TGTGCCAGCAGTTACTCGACAGACTCGTTTGAAAAACTGTTTTTT
TRBD1 TRBJ1-3 TRBV7-8 - CASNLGQGAFGNTIYF TGTGCCAGCAACCTTGGACAGGGGGCGTTTGGAAACACCATATATTTT
TRBD2 TRBJ2-2 TRBV7-3 - CASSLSGLAGTTGELFF TGTGCCAGCAGCTTATCTGGACTAGCGGGAACCACCGGGGAGCTGTTTTTT
- TRBJ2-7 TRBV3-1/TRBV3-2 - CASSQVLAGVSLLF TGTGCCAGCAGCCAAGTACTCGCCGGGGTCTCCCTCCTCTTC
- TRBJ1-5 TRBV4-3 - CASSQEEGPNQPQHF TGCGCCAGCAGCCAAGAGGAGGGGCCGAATCAGCCCCAGCATTTT
TRBD1 TRBJ1-2 TRBV5-1 - CASRRDRGVGGYTF TGCGCCAGCCGCCGAGACAGGGGTGTGGGTGGCTACACCTTC
- TRBJ2-3 TRBV11-2 - CASSSPGTRTQYF TGTGCCAGCAGCTCCCCGGGTACACGCACGCAGTATTTT
- TRBJ2-2 TRBV6-5 - CASSTRGLGELFF TGTGCCAGCAGCACCCGCGGGTTGGGGGAGCTGTTTTTT
TRBD2 TRBJ2-4 TRBV27 once CASSLVGGNIQYF TGTGCCAGCAGTTTAGTGGGAGGGAACATTCAGTACTTC
TRBD1 TRBJ1-5 TRBV19 - CASSMGQLDSNQPQHF TGTGCCAGTAGTATGGGACAGCTGGATAGCAATCAGCCCCAGCATTTT
- TRBJ2-7 TRBV3-1/TRBV3-2 - CASSQRDYEQYF TGTGCCAGCAGCCAACGGGACTACGAGCAGTACTTC
TRBD1 TRBJ1-1 TRBV9 few CASSGPFTGGHTEAFF TGTGCCAGCAGCGGCCCCTTCACAGGGGGGCACACTGAAGCTTTCTTT
- TRBJ2-1 TRBV5-1 - CASSLEAGRYNEQFF TGCGCCAGCAGCTTGGAGGCGGGACGTTACAATGAGCAGTTCTTC
- TRBJ1-6 TRBV11-2 - CASSLDLRQGGNSPLHF TGTGCCAGCAGCTTAGATCTACGGCAGGGAGGGAATTCACCCCTCCACTTT
TRBD1 TRBJ2-1 TRBV7-3 - CASSQTGVQANEQFF TGTGCCAGCAGCCAGACAGGGGTTCAGGCAAATGAGCAGTTCTTC
TRBD2 TRBJ2-3 TRBV3-1/TRBV3-2 - CASSQEFLAGRVDTQYF TGTGCCAGCAGCCAAGAATTCCTAGCGGGACGAGTAGATACGCAGTATTTT
TRBD2 TRBJ2-3 TRBV7-3 - CASSLSSLAGGRGGPTDTQYF TGTGCCAGCAGCTTATCGTCCCTAGCGGGAGGACGGGGAGGTCCCACAGATACGCAGTATTTT